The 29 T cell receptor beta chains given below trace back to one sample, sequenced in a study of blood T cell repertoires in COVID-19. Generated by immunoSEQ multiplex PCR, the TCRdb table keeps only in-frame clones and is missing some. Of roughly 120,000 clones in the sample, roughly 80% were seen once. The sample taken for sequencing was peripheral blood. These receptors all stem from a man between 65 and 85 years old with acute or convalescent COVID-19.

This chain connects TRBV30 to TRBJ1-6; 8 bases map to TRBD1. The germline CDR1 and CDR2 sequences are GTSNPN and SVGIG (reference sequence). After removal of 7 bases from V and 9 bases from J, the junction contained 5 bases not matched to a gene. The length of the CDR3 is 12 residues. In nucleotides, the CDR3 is TGTGCCTCCACAGGGGGTCGTTCACCCCTCCACTTT. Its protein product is CASTGGRSPLHF.

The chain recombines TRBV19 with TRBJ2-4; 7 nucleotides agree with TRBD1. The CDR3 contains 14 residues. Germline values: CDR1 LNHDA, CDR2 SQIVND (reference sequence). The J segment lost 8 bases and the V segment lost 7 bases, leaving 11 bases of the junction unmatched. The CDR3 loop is CASKTKGALYIQYF. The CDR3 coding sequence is TGTGCCAGTAAGACCAAGGGGGCTCTCTACATTCAGTACTTC.

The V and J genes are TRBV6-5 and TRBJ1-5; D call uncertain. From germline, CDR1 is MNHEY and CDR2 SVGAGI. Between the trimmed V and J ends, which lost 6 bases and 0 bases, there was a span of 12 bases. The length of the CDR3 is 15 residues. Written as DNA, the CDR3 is TGTGCCAGCAGGGACTCTGAGGGTAGCAATCAGCCCCAGCATTTT. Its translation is CASRDSEGSNQPQHF.

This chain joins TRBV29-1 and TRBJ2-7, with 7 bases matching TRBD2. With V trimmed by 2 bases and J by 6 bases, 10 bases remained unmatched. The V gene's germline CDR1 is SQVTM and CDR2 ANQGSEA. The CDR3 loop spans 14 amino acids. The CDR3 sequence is CSVERGARGSEQYF. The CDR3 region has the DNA TGCAGCGTTGAAAGAGGGGCCCGCGGGAGCGAGCAGTACTTC.

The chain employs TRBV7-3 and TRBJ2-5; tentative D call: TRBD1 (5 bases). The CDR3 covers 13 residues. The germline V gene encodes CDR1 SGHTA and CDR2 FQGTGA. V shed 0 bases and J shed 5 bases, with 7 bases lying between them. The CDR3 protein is CASSLTGVETQYF. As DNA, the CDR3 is TGTGCCAGCAGCTTAACAGGGGTTGAGACCCAGTACTTC.

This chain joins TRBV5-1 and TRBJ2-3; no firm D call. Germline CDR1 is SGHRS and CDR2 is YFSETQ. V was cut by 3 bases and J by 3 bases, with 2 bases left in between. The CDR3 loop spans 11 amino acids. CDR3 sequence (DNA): TGCGCCAGCAGCTCGACAGATACGCAGTATTTT. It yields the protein CASSSTDTQYF.

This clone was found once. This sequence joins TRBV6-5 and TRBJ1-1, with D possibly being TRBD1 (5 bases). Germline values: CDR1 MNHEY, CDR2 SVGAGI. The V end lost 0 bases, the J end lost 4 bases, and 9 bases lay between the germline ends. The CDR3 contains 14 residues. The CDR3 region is CASSYSRGPTEAFF. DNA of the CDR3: TGTGCCAGCAGTTACTCGCGGGGACCCACTGAAGCTTTCTTT.

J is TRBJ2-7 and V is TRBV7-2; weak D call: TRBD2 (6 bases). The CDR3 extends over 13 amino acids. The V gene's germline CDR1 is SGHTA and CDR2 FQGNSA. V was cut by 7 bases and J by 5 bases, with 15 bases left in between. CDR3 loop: CASKRLVTDEQYF. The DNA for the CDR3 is TGTGCCAGCAAGCGACTAGTTACGGACGAGCAGTACTTC.

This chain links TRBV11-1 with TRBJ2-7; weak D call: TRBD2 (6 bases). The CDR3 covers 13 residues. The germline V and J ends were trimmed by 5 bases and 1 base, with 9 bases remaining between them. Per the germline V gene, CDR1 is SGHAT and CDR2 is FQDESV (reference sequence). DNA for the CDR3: TGTGCCAGCAGCCCAGGAGGGTCCTACGAGCAGTACTTC. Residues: CASSPGGSYEQYF.

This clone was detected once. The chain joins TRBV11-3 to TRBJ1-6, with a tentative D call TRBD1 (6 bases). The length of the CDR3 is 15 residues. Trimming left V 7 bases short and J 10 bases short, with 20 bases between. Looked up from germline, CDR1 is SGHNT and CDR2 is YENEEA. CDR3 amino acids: CASIRRGGENSPLHF. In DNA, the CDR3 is TGTGCCAGCATCCGTAGGGGGGGGGAAAACTCACCCCTCCACTTT. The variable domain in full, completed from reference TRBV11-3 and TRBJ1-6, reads EAGVVQSPRYKIIEKKQPVAFWCNPISGHNTLYWYLQNLGQGPELLIRYENEEAVDDSQLPKDRFSAERLKGVDSTLKIQPAELGDSAVYLCASIRRGGENSPLHFGNGTRLTVT.

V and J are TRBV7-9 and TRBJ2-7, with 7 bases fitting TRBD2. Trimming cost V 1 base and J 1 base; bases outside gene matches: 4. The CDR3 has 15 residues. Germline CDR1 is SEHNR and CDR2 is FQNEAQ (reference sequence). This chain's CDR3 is CASSLGVAGSYEQYF. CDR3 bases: TGTGCCAGCAGCTTAGGAGTAGCGGGTTCCTACGAGCAGTACTTC.

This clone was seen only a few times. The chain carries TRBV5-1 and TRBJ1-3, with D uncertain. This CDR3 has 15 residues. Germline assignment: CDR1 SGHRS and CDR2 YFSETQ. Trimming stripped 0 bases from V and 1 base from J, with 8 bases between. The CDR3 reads CASSLESGSGNTIYF. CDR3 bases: TGCGCCAGCAGCTTGGAATCCGGGTCTGGAAACACCATATATTTT.

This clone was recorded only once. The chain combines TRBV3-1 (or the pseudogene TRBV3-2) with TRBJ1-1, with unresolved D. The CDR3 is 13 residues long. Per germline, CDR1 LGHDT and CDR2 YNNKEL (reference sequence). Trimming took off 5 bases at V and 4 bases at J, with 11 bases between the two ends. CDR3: CASSATELTEAFF. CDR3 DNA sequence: TGTGCCAGCAGCGCGACGGAGCTCACTGAAGCTTTCTTT.

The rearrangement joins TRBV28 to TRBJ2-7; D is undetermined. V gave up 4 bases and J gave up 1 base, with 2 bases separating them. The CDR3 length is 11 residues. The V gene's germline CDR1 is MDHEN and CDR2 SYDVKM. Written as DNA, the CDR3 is TGTGCCAGCAGTTCTTCCTACGAGCAGTACTTC. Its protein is CASSSSYEQYF.

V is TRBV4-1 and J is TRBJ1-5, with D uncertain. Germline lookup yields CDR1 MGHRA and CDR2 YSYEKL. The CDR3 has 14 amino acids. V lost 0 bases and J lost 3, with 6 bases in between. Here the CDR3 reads CASSQEQPNQPQHF. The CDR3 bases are TGCGCCAGCAGCCAAGAACAACCCAATCAGCCCCAGCATTTT.

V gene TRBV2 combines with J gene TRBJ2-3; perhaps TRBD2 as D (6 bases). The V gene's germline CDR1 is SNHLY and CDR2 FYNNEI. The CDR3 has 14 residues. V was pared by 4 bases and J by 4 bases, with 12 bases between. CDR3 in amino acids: CASSVHPGADTQYF. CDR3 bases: TGTGCCAGCAGTGTCCACCCGGGGGCAGATACGCAGTATTTT.

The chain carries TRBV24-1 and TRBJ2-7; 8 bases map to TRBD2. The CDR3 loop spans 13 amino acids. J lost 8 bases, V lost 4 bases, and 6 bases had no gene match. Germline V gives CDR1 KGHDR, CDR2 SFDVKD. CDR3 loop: CATSDVTSAKQYF. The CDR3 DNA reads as TGTGCCACCAGTGACGTGACTAGCGCAAAGCAGTACTTC.

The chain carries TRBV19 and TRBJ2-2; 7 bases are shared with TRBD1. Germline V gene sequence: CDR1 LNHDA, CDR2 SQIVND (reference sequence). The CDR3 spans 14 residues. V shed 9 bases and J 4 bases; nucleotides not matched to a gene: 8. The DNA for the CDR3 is TGTGCCAGCCTAGACAGGGCGGCCACCGGGGAGCTGTTTTTT. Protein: CASLDRAATGELFF.

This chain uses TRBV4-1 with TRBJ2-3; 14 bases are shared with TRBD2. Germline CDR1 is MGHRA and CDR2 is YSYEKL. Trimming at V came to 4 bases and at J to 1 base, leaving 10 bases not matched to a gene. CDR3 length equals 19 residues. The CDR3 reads CASSRTGTSGRGGTDTQYF. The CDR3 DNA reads TGCGCCAGCAGCCGGACCGGGACTAGCGGGAGAGGGGGCACAGATACGCAGTATTTT.

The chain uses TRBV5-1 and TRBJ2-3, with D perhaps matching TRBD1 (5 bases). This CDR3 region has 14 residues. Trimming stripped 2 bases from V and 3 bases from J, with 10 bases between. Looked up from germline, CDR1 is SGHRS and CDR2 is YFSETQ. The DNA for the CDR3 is TGCGCCAGCAGCTTCTCAGGGCTGACAGATACGCAGTATTTT. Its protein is CASSFSGLTDTQYF.

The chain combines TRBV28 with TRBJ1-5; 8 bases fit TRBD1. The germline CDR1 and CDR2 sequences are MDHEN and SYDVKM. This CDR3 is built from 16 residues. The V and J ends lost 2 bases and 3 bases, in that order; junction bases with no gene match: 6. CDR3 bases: TGTGCCAGCAGTTTAGCAGGGGGCAGCCTCAATCAGCCCCAGCATTTT. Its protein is CASSLAGGSLNQPQHF.

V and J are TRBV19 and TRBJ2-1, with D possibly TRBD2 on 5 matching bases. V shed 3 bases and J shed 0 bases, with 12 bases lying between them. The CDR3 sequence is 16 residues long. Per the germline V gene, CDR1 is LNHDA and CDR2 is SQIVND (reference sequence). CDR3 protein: CASSMLGGGSYNEQFF. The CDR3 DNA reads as TGTGCCAGTAGTATGCTCGGCGGAGGCTCCTACAATGAGCAGTTCTTC.

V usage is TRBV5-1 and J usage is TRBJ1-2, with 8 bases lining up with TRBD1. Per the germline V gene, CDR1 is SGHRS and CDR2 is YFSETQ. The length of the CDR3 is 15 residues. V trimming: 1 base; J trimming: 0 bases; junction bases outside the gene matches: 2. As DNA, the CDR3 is TGCGCCAGCAGCTTGCAGGGGGCGGCTAACTATGGCTACACCTTC. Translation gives CASSLQGAANYGYTF.

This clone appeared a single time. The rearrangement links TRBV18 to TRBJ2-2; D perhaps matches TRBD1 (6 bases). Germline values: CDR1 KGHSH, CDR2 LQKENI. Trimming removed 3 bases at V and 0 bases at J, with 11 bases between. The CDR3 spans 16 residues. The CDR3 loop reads CASSPQGQANTGELFF. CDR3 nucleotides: TGTGCCAGCTCACCTCAGGGACAAGCGAACACCGGGGAGCTGTTTTTT.

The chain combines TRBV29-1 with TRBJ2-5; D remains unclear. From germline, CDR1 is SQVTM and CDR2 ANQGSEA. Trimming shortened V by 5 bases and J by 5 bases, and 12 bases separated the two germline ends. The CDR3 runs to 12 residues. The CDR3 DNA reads TGCAGCGTTAAAAGCGCCGAGGAGACCCAGTACTTC. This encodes CSVKSAEETQYF.

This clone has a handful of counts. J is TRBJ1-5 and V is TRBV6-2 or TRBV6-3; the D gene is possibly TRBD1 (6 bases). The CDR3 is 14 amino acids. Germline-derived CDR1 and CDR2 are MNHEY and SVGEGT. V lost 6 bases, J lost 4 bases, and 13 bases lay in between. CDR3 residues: CASSQRTVNQPQHF. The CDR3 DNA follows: TGTGCCAGCAGCCAGCGGACAGTTAATCAGCCCCAGCATTTT.

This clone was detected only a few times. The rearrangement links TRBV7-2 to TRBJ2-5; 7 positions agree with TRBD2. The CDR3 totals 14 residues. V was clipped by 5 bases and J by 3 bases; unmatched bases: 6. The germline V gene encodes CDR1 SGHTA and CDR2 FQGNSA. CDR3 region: CASSVGGREETQYF. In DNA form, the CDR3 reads TGTGCCAGCAGCGTGGGCGGGAGAGAAGAGACCCAGTACTTC. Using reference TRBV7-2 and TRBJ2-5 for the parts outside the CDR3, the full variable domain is GAGVSQSPSNKVTEKGKDVELRCDPISGHTALYWYRQSLGQGLEFLIYFQGNSAPDKSGLPSDRFSAERTGGSVSTLTIQRTQQEDSAVYLCASSVGGREETQYFGPGTRLLVL.

This CDR3 reads CSENWGQGEGQYF. CDR3 nucleotides: TGCAGCGAGAACTGGGGGCAGGGAGAGGGGCAGTACTTC. The chain carries TRBV29-1 and TRBJ2-7, with D tentatively TRBD1 (6 bases). In germline, CDR1 is SQVTM, CDR2 ANQGSEA. V gave up 7 bases and J gave up 9 bases, with 22 bases separating them. The CDR3 totals 13 residues.

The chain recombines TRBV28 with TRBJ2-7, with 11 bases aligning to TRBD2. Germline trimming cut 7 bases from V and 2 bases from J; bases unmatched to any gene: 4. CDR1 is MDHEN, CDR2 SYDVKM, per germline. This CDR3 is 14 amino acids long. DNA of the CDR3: TGTGCCAGCACTGGGACTAGCGGACCCTACGAGCAGTACTTC. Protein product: CASTGTSGPYEQYF.